One and the same sample provided the 4 T cell receptor beta chains below, sequenced in a study of OX40 agonist ivuxolimab in advanced cancers. Assay used: immunoSEQ multiplex PCR; TCRdb lists only in-frame clones, some missing. This table has around 60,000 clones, roughly 80% appearing once. Specimen: CD4+ or CD8+ T cells sorted from blood, collected in a trial of the OX40 agonist ivuxolimab. Source of these receptors: an adult with an advanced solid tumor such as melanoma, head and neck, liver or kidney cancer.

The chain has TRBV5-1 and TRBJ2-3; 8 nucleotides match TRBD2. Looked up from germline, CDR1 is SGHRS and CDR2 is YFSETQ. The V segment lost 0 bases and the J segment 0 bases; nucleotides outside the gene matches: 6. The CDR3 runs to 17 residues. The CDR3 DNA is TGCGCCAGCAGCTTGGGTGCGGGAGGTGCTAGCACAGATACGCAGTATTTT. This sequence encodes CASSLGAGGASTDTQYF.

The CDR3 nucleotides are TGCAGCTACGCCCCACCCCAGGGGGCTGATGGCTACACCTTC. It specifies CSYAPPQGADGYTF. The chain employs TRBV29-1 and TRBJ1-2, with 8 bases aligning to TRBD1. Germline lookup yields CDR1 SQVTM and CDR2 ANQGSEA. V lost 8 bases to trimming and J lost 6 bases; unmatched junction nucleotides: 14. The CDR3 totals 14 residues.

The gene calls are TRBV7-9 and TRBJ2-7, with a tentative D call TRBD2 (5 bases). Between the trimmed V and J ends, which lost 1 base and 4 bases, there was a span of 20 bases. The CDR3 extends over 17 amino acids. Germline-derived CDR1 and CDR2 are SEHNR and FQNEAQ (reference sequence). CDR3 sequence (DNA): TGTGCCAGCAGCTTAGAATTCCCGGTTACTAGGAAATACGAGCAGTACTTC. This gives the protein CASSLEFPVTRKYEQYF. Variable domain in full (rest from reference TRBV7-9 and TRBJ2-7): DTGVSQNPRHKITKRGQNVTFRCDPISEHNRLYWYRQTLGQGPEFLTYFQNEAQLEKSRLLSDRFSAERPKGSFSTLEIQRTEQGDSAMYLCASSLEFPVTRKYEQYFGPGTRLTVT.

This clone has only a few counts. This rearrangement joins TRBV30 to TRBJ1-2; D might be TRBD1 (5 bases). V was clipped by 0 bases and J by 4 bases, with 12 bases between them. The CDR3 has 14 residues. Per germline, CDR1 GTSNPN and CDR2 SVGIG (reference sequence). The CDR3 DNA follows: TGTGCCTGGAGTGTATTCGGGGGGGGCTATGGCTACACCTTC. As protein: CAWSVFGGGYGYTF.